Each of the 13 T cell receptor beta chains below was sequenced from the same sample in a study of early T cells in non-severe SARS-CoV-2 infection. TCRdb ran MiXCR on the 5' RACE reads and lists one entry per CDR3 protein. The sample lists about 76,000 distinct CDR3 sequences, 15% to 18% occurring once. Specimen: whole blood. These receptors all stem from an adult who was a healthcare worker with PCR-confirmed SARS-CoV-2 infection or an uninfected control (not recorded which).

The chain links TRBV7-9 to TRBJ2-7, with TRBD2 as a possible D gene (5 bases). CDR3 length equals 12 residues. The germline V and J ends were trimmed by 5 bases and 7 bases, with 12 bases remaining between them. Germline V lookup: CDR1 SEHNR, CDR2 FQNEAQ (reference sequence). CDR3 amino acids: CASSRAVGEQYF. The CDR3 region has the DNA TGTGCCAGCAGCCGAGCGGTGGGAGAGCAGTACTTC. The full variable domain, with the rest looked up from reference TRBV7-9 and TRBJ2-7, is DTGVSQNPRHKITKRGQNVTFRCDPISEHNRLYWYRQTLGQGPEFLTYFQNEAQLEKSRLLSDRFSAERPKGSFSTLEIQRTEQGDSAMYLCASSRAVGEQYFGPGTRLTVT.

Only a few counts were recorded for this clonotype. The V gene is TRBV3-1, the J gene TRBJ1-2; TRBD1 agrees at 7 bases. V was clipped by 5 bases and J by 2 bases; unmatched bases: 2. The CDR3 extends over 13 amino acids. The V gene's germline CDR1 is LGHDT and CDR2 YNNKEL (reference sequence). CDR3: CASSSGQNYGYTF. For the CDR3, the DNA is TGTGCCAGCAGCTCGGGACAGAACTATGGCTACACCTTC.

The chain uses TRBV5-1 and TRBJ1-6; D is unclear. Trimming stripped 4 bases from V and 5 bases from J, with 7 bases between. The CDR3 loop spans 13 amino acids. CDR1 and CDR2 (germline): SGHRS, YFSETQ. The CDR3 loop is CASSLENNSPLHF. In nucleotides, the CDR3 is TGCGCCAGCAGCCTAGAGAATAATTCACCCCTCCACTTT.

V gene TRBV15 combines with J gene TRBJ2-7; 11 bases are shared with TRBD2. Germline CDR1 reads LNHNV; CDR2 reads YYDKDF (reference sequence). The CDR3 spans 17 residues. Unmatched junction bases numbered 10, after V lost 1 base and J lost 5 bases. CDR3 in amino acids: CATSRGLAGSRKDEQYF. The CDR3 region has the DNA TGTGCCACCAGCAGAGGACTAGCGGGGAGCAGAAAAGACGAGCAGTACTTC.

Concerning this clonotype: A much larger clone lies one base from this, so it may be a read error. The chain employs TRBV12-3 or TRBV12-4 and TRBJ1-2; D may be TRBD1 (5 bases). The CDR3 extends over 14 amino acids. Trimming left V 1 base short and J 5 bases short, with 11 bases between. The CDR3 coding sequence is TGTGCCAGCAGTTTAGGGAGCAGGGCATATGGCTACACCTTC. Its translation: CASSLGSRAYGYTF.

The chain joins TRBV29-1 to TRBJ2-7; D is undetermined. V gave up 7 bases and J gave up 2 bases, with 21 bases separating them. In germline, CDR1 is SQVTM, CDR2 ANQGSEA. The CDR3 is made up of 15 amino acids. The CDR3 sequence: CSGGPSLAGPYEQYF. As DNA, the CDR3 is TGCAGCGGAGGACCCTCCTTGGCAGGTCCCTACGAGCAGTACTTC.

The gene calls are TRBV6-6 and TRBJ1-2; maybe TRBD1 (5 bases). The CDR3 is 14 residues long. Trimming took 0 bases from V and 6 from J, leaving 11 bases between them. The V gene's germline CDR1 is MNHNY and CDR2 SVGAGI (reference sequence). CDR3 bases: TGTGCCAGCAGTTACTCTTCAGGGACCGATGGCTACACCTTC. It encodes CASSYSSGTDGYTF.

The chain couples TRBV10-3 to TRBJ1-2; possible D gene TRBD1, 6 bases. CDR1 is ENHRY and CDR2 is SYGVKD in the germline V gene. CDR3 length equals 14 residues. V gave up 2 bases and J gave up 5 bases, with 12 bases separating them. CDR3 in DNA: TGTGCCATCAGTGAGGCCCAGGGGCATTATGGCTACACCTTC. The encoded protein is CAISEAQGHYGYTF.

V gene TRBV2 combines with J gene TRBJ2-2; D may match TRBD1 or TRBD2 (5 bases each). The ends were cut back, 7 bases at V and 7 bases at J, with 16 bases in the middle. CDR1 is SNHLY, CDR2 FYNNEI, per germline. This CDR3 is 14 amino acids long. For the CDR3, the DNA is TGTGCCAGCATGTACGGGGCGCCGGTCGGGGAGCTGTTTTTT. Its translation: CASMYGAPVGELFF.

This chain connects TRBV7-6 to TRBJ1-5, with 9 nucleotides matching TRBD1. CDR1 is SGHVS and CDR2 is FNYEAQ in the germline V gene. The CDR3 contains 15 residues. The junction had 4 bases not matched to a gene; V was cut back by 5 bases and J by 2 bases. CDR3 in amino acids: CASSTDRGGNQPQHF. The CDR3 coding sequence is TGTGCCAGCAGCACGGACAGGGGAGGCAATCAGCCCCAGCATTTT.

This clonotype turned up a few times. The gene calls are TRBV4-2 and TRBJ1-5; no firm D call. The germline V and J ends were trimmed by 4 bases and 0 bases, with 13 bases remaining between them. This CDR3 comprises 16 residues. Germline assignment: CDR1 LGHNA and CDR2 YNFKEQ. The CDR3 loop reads CASSPRIVSSNQPQHF. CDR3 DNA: TGTGCCAGCAGCCCTCGTATCGTGAGTAGCAATCAGCCCCAGCATTTT.

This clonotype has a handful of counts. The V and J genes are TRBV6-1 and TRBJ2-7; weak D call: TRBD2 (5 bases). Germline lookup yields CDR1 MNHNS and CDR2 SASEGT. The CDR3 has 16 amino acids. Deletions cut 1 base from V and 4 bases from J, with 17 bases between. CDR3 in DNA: TGTGCCAGCAGTGAAGGCCGCGGGCCTCAGATTTACGAGCAGTACTTC. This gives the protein CASSEGRGPQIYEQYF.

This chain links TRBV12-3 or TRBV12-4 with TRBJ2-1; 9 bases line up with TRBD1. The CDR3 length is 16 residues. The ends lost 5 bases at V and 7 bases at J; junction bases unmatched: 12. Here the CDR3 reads CASSPPRQGVRNEQFF. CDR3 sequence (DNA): TGTGCCAGCAGTCCCCCTCGACAGGGGGTTAGAAATGAGCAGTTCTTC.